This paragraph reports one T cell receptor beta chain. Its antigen remains undetermined. One end of the junction varies from germline; a read error may be responsible. Via the germline V gene, CDR1 is MNHEY and CDR2 SVGAGI. From the cysteine through the phenylalanine, the CDR3 covers 15 amino acids. Of the read, only the CDR3 DNA is kept; its 45 bases are in frame from base 1. According to the study, the label for this sample's time point signals: baseline before first vaccination. Vaccinee samples were obtained from the UK trials COV001 and COV002, which included a single-blind randomized controlled phase 2/3 trial of AZD1222 (ChAdOx1 nCoV-19) in healthy adults. For TCRbeta chain sequencing, PBMC samples from trial participants were taken at day 0 and at day 28 after the second dose. The record originates from a study of T cell responses to AZD1222 COVID-19 vaccine (dated by TCRdb to the early 2020s). Looking at the study overall: AZD1222 recipients with second doses at about 4 weeks or about 12 weeks were pooled, because spike-specific TCR depth and breadth did not differ between schedules. TCR sequencing covered 230 to 250 trial participants: 207 given two doses of AZD1222 and 26 given two doses of MenACWY control vaccine. Enrollment into the trials was organized by age into subgroups of 18-55, 56-69 and 70-plus years, and those subgroups contained roughly 150, 30 and 60 TCR-sequenced participants, respectively.

General conclusions and limits of the study: CD4 TCRs associated with the vaccine covered the entire spike protein, and the dominant responses were in regions 160-218 and 743-854. Most participants were white British and females outnumbered males, and the authors suggested that clonal diversity may have been underestimated. Because no samples from the day 14 peak response were available, repertoires could be characterized only after the peak T cell response. After two AZD1222 doses, spike-specific TCR breadth and depth were significantly higher than at day 0 and than in MenACWY recipients. Reportedly, close to half of the unique spike-specific TCRs recognized epitopes lying outside the regions that are mutated in the B.1.351 and B.1.1.7 variants. The 56-69-year group was small, and its depth increase did not reach significance, likely because of low power. Conclusions about previously exposed vaccinees are limited, since just five or six AZD1222 recipients were seropositive for SARS-CoV-2 at baseline.

The CDR3 regions of human TCRbeta chains were analyzed by immunosequencing. The study's own analysis went as follows. Repertoire TCRs were checked for matches against a reference library of SARS-CoV-2-specific TCRs that had been generated using the MIRA antigen-specificity platform. Breadth was defined as the fraction of unique TCRs that were SARS-CoV-2-associated. Depth was defined as the fraction of total T cells that were SARS-CoV-2-associated. Using the MIRA data, each spike-specific TCR was assigned both to the spike region to which the TCR was reactive and to a CD4 or CD8 class. Log10-transformed breadth and depth values were compared by one-way ANOVA with Sidak's multiple comparisons tests. Sourced from immuneACCESS, this table was stored by TCRdb with only in-frame sequences that have V and J called. A share of the clones is absent; for the studies checked, an unresolved V gene accounts for under half, and the remainder has no known explanation. V, J and clone size reflect that table, while D and trimming were determined from the DNA. The sample table shows around 66,000 clones, and roughly nine tenths are seen once. 15% to 20% of the sample comes from the top ten.

Here the chain combines TRBV6-5 and TRBJ2-7, and TRBD1 aligns with 10 junction nucleotides. The sequence was collected from an adult in good health. Sequenced here: peripheral blood, sampled on day 0 of AZD1222 vaccination. CDR3 protein: CACSFEGQGLYEQYF. The nucleotide sequence reads TGTGCCTGCAGTTTCGAGGGACAGGGGTTATACGAGCAGTACTTC.